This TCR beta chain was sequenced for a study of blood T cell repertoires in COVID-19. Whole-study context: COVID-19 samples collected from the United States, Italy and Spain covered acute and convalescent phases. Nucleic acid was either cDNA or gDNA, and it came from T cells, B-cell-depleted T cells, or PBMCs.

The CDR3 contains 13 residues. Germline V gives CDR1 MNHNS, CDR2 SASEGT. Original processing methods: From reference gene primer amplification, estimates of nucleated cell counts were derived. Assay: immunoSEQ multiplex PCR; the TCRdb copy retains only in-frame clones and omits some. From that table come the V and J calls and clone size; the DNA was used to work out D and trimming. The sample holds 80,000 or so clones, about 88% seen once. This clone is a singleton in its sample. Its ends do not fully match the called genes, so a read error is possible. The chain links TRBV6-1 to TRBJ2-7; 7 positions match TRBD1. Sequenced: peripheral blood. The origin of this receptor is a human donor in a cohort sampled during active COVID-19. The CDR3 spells CASSESGQKSSRF. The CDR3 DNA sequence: TGTGCCAGCAGTGAGTCGGGACAGAAGTCTTCCAGGTTC.